These 14 T cell receptor beta chains came from one sample sequenced in a study of blood T cells in healthy people across ages. Sample-barcoded 5' priming and a J-beta primer mix drove a second PCR of roughly 6 to 12 cycles. TCRdb redid the calling of the 5' RACE reads with MiXCR, one entry per CDR3 protein. The table records about 830,000 distinct CDR3 sequences, 62% of them present only once. Sequencing was performed on blood. These receptors originate from a man aged 25 to 45 in good health.

In its sample, this clonotype was seen a few times. The rearrangement links TRBV20-1 to TRBJ2-3, with D possibly being TRBD1 (6 bases). This CDR3 spans 14 amino acids. Germline V gene data show CDR1 as DFQATT and CDR2 as SNEGSKA (reference sequence). Trimming took off 5 bases at V and 1 base at J, with 13 bases between the two ends. The CDR3: CSAPTNRGTDTQYF. CDR3 coding DNA: TGCAGTGCTCCCACAAACAGGGGCACAGATACGCAGTATTTT.

As concerns this clonotype: A much bigger clone sits one base away, suggesting this may be a read error. The chain couples TRBV7-3 to TRBJ2-7; D is ambiguous. This CDR3 has 14 residues. Germline CDR1 reads SGHTA; CDR2 reads FQGTGA. The V gene lost 1 base and the J gene lost 7 bases, with 14 bases spanning the gap. In nucleotides, the CDR3 is TGTGCCAGCAGCTTAAACGCAGGCCTAAATGAGCAGTACTTC. Translation: CASSLNAGLNEQYF.

The chain employs TRBV4-1 and TRBJ2-1, with D perhaps matching TRBD1 (5 bases). V lost 2 bases and J lost 12, with 20 bases in between. Germline loops: CDR1 MGHRA, CDR2 YSYEKL. CDR3 length: 15 residues. The CDR3 sequence is CASSQPRTLPKGQFF. Here the CDR3 DNA reads TGCGCCAGCAGCCAACCTAGGACACTCCCTAAGGGGCAGTTCTTC.

The V and J genes are TRBV21-1 and TRBJ2-3; the table's D call, TRBD1, has no DNA check behind it. TRBV21-1 is an annotated pseudogene. The CDR3 contains 16 residues. The DNA of the CDR3 is TGTGCCAGCAGCAAAGCCTTGGGACGGTGCACAGATACGCAGTATTTT. Amino acids: CASSKALGRCTDTQYF.

The V gene is TRBV5-1, the J gene TRBJ2-3, with a tentative D call TRBD1 (5 bases). Trimming removed 4 bases at V and 12 bases at J, with 21 bases between. In germline, CDR1 is SGHRS, CDR2 YFSETQ. The CDR3 consists of 14 residues. The CDR3 nucleotides read TGCGCCAGCAGCCCCGGCAGGGAACAAGGTACACAGTATTTT. This gives the protein CASSPGREQGTQYF.

This clonotype appeared a single time. This sequence joins TRBV5-1 and TRBJ1-2; TRBD1 is a possible D gene (6 bases). V lost 0 bases to trimming and J lost 0 bases, with 12 bases between them. The CDR3 has 16 residues. Per germline, CDR1 SGHRS and CDR2 YFSETQ. CDR3 nucleotide sequence: TGCGCCAGCAGCTTGGCCGACAGGCCAGCTAACTATGGCTACACCTTC. Translating it yields CASSLADRPANYGYTF.

This sequence joins TRBV10-3 and TRBJ1-1, with 7 bases identical to TRBD1. Germline CDR1 ENHRY, CDR2 SYGVKD. V trimming: 6 bases; J trimming: 3 bases; junction bases outside the gene matches: 10. The length of the CDR3 is 15 residues. CDR3 in amino acids: CAISITGERDTEAFF. CDR3 DNA sequence: TGTGCCATCAGCATCACAGGGGAGAGGGACACTGAAGCTTTCTTT.

The rearrangement joins TRBV9 to TRBJ2-5; no firm D call. Per the germline V gene, CDR1 is SGDLS and CDR2 is YYNGEE. This CDR3 is 12 amino acids long. Deletions cut 3 bases from V and 11 bases from J, with 14 bases between. CDR3 nucleotides: TGTGCCAGCAGCGATGCAAACAATGAGCAGTACTTC. The encoded protein is CASSDANNEQYF.

The CDR3 protein is CASSVVGRGSYNEQYF. CDR3 DNA sequence: TGTGCCAGCAGCGTAGTTGGGAGGGGCTCCTACAATGAGCAGTACTTC. The chain couples TRBV9 to TRBJ2-7; 7 positions match TRBD2. The germline V gene has CDR1 SGDLS and CDR2 YYNGEE. V dropped 0 bases and J dropped 7; count of bases not matched to a gene: 13. The CDR3 covers 16 residues.

The rearrangement joins TRBV11-1 to TRBJ2-7, with D possibly matching TRBD1 (6 bases). Germline V gene sequence: CDR1 SGHAT, CDR2 FQDESV (reference sequence). V was trimmed by 7 bases and J by 3 bases, leaving 13 bases between them. This CDR3 spans 13 amino acids. CDR3: CASTRQDLYEQYF. CDR3 coding DNA: TGTGCCAGCACTCGACAGGACCTCTACGAGCAGTACTTC.

The genes are TRBV12-3 or TRBV12-4 and TRBJ2-1, with 9 nucleotides matching TRBD1. The CDR3 spans 14 residues. With V trimmed by 7 bases and J by 8 bases, 9 bases remained unmatched. The CDR3 bases are TGTGCCAGCAACACGGGACAGGGTGGAGATGAGCAGTTCTTC. Protein: CASNTGQGGDEQFF.

This rearrangement joins TRBV2 to TRBJ2-1; the D gene is possibly TRBD1 (5 bases). Germline CDR1 and CDR2: SNHLY and FYNNEI. The V end was cut by 5 bases, the J end by 6 bases, with 11 bases between. The CDR3 spans 13 residues. The CDR3 DNA sequence: TGTGCCAGCAGTATCAGGGTTACCAATGAGCAGTTCTTC. It encodes CASSIRVTNEQFF. The full variable domain, completed using reference TRBV2 and TRBJ2-1, is EPEVTQTPSHQVTQMGQEVILRCVPISNHLYFYWYRQILGQKVEFLVSFYNNEISEKSEIFDDQFSVERPDGSNFTLKIRSTKLEDSAMYFCASSIRVTNEQFFGPGTRLTVL.

There are many counts of this clonotype. The gene calls are TRBV27 and TRBJ2-5; 8 bases align to TRBD1. Trimming took 5 bases from V and 11 from J; bases not matched to a gene: 10. The germline V gene encodes CDR1 MNHEY and CDR2 SMNVEV (reference sequence). This CDR3 contains 13 residues. The CDR3 loop is CASSTVGQVKQYF. Here the CDR3 DNA reads TGTGCCAGCAGTACCGTGGGACAGGTGAAGCAGTACTTC.

The chain employs TRBV30 and TRBJ1-5; 7 positions match TRBD1. Unmatched junction bases numbered 6, after V lost 3 bases and J lost 7 bases. The length of the CDR3 is 13 residues. Per the germline V gene, CDR1 is GTSNPN and CDR2 is SVGIG (reference sequence). The CDR3 spells CAWSGQDGQPQHF. The CDR3 DNA reads as TGTGCCTGGAGCGGACAGGACGGACAGCCCCAGCATTTT.